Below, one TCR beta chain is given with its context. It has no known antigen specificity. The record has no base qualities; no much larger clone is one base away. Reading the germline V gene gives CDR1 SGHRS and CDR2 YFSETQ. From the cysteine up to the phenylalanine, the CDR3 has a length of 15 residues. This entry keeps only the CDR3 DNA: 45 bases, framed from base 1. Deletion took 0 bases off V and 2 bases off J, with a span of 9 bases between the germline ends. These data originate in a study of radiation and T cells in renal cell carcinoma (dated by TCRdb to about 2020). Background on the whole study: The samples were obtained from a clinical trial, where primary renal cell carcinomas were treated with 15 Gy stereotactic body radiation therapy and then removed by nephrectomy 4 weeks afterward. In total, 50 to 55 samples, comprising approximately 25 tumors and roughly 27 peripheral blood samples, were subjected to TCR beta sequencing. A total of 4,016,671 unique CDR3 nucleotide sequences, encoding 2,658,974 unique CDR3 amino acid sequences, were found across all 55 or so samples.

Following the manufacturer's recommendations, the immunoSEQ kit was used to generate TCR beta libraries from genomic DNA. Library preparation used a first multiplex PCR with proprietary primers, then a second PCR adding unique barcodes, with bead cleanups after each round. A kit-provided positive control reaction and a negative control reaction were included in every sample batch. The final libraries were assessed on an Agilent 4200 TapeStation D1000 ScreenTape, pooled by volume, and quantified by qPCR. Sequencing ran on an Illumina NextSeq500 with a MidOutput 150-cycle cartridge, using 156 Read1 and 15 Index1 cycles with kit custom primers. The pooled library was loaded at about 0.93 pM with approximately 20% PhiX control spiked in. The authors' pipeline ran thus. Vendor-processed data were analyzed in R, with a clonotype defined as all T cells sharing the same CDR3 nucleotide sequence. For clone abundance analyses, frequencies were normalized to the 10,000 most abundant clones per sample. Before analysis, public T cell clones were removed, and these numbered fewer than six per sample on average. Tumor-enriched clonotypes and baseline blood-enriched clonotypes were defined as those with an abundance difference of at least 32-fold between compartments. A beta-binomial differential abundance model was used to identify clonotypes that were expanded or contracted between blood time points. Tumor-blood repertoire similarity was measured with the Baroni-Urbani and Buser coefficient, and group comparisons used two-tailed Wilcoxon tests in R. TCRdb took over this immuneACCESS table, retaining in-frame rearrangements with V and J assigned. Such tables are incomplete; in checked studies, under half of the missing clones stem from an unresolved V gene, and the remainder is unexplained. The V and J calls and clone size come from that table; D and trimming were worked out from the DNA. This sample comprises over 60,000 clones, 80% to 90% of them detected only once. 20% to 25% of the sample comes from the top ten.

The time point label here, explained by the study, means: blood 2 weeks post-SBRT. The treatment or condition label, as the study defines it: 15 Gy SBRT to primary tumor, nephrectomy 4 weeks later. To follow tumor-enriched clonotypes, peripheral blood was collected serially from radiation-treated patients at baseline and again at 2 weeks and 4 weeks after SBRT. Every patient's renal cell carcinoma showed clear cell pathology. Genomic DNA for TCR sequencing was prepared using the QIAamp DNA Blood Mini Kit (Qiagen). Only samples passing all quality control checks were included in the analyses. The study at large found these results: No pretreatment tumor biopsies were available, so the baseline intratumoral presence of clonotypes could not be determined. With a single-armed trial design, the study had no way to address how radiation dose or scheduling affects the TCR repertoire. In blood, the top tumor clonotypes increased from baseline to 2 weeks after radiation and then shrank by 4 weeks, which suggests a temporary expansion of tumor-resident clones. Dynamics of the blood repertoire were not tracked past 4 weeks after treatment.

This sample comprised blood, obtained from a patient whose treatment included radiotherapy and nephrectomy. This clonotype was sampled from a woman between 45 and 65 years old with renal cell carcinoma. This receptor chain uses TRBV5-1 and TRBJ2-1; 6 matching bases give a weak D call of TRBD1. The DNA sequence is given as TGCGCCAGCAGCTTGGTAGGACAGACCTACAATGAGCAGTTCTTC. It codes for CASSLVGQTYNEQFF.